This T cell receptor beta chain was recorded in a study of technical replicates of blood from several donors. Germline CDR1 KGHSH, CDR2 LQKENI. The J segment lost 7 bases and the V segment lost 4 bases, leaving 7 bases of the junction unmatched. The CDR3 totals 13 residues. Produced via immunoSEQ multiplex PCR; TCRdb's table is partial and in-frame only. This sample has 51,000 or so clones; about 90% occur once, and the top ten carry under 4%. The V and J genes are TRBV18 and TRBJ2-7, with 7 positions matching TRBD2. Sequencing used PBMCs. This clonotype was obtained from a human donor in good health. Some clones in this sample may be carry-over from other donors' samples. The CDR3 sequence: CASSLAGTQEQYF. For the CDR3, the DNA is TGTGCCAGCTCACTAGCGGGCACACAGGAGCAGTACTTC.